The 22 T cell receptor beta chains reported below all come from one sample, sequenced in a study of blood T cells in healthy people across ages. Using a J-beta primer mix together with a sample-barcoded 5' primer, a second PCR was run for roughly 7 to 12 cycles. TCRdb re-called the 5' RACE reads through MiXCR, storing one row per CDR3 protein. Of 1.5 million to 1.8 million distinct CDR3 sequences detected, 42% appear once; the ten largest clones hold under 5%. Sequencing was carried out using blood. The receptors stem from a woman aged 18-29 years in good health.

J is TRBJ2-1 and V is TRBV20-1; 7 bases agree with TRBD2. Germline trimming cut 6 bases from V and 10 bases from J; bases unmatched to any gene: 15. Germline V gives CDR1 DFQATT, CDR2 SNEGSKA (reference sequence). The CDR3 has 14 amino acids. CDR3 loop: CSATGTIHPYEQFF. CDR3 coding DNA: TGCAGTGCCACCGGGACTATTCATCCCTACGAGCAGTTCTTC.

V and J are TRBV4-2 and TRBJ2-3; TRBD1 aligns across 8 bases. The V and J ends lost 7 bases and 0 bases, in that order; junction bases with no gene match: 9. The germline gives CDR1 LGHNA, CDR2 YNFKEQ. The CDR3 has 16 residues. The CDR3 loop is CASTHRGDTSTDTQYF. CDR3 nucleotide sequence: TGTGCCAGCACCCACAGGGGGGATACTAGCACAGATACGCAGTATTTT.

This chain uses TRBV5-4 with TRBJ2-3; possible D gene TRBD2, 6 bases. The CDR3 spans 17 residues. The germline V and J ends were trimmed by 4 bases and 0 bases, with 18 bases remaining between them. Germline CDR1 and CDR2: SGHNT and YYREEE (reference sequence). Here the CDR3 reads CASSPGLARSSTDTQYF. Here the CDR3 DNA reads TGTGCCAGCAGCCCAGGGCTAGCGCGATCCAGCACAGATACGCAGTATTTT. The whole variable domain, filled in from reference TRBV5-4 and TRBJ2-3, reads ETGVTQSPTHLIKTRGQQVTLRCSSQSGHNTVSWYQQALGQGPQFIFQYYREEENGRGNFPPRFSGLQFPNYSSELNVNALELDDSALYLCASSPGLARSSTDTQYFGPGTRLTVL.

The count of this clonotype is one. The J gene is TRBJ2-7, the V gene TRBV13; 10 bases align to TRBD2. TRBJ2-5 explains the end of the DNA better; the J call may be wrong. This CDR3 has 14 residues. CDR1 and CDR2 (germline): PRHDT, FYEKMQ (reference sequence). This CDR3 reads CASRLLAGKETQYF. The CDR3 DNA reads as TGTGCCAGCAGATTACTAGCGGGGAAAGAGACCCAGTACTTC.

The V and J genes are TRBV6-2 or TRBV6-3 and TRBJ2-5; no reliable D call. The DNA end is more similar to TRBJ2-7, so the J call may be wrong. The CDR3 has 15 amino acids. In germline, CDR1 is MNHEY, CDR2 SVGEGT. For the CDR3, the DNA is TGTGCCAGCAGTTATCCTGGAGTCCAATCCAGCGAGCAGTACTTC. Translating gives CASSYPGVQSSEQYF.

The chain employs TRBV28 and TRBJ2-1; D gene unclear. V lost 3 bases to trimming and J lost 6 bases, with 9 bases between them. Germline V gene lookup returns CDR1 MDHEN and CDR2 SYDVKM. The CDR3 contains 13 residues. CDR3 nucleotide sequence: TGTGCCAGCAGTTTCCAACTAACCAATGAGCAGTTCTTC. Protein: CASSFQLTNEQFF.

The chain links TRBV6-2 or TRBV6-3 to TRBJ2-3; tentatively, D is TRBD1 or TRBD2 (5 bases each). CDR1 is MNHEY and CDR2 is SVGEGT in the germline V gene. V lost 0 bases to trimming and J lost 2 bases, with 12 bases between them. The CDR3 loop spans 16 amino acids. DNA of the CDR3: TGTGCCAGCAGTTACTCGCCCAGCGGACACACAGATACGCAGTATTTT. Protein sequence: CASSYSPSGHTDTQYF.

The chain combines TRBV20-1 with TRBJ2-4, with 7 bases aligning to TRBD1. The J call is uncertain, as TRBJ2-7 better fits the DNA end. CDR3 length: 15 residues. Germline V gene lookup returns CDR1 DFQATT and CDR2 SNEGSKA (reference sequence). The CDR3 coding sequence is TGCAGTGCTAGAGTACCCGGGACAGTTCGCTACGAGCAGTACTTC. The encoded protein is CSARVPGTVRYEQYF.

V and J are TRBV15 and TRBJ1-5; D is undetermined. This CDR3 is built from 16 residues. CDR1 is LNHNV and CDR2 is YYDKDF in the germline V gene (reference sequence). Trimming took off 0 bases at V and 3 bases at J, with 12 bases between the two ends. This chain's CDR3 is CATSRDPSGYNQPQHF. The CDR3 DNA reads as TGTGCCACCAGCAGAGATCCGAGCGGATACAATCAGCCCCAGCATTTT. Full variable domain (rest looked up from reference TRBV15 and TRBJ1-5): DAMVIQNPRYQVTQFGKPVTLSCSQTLNHNVMYWYQQKSSQAPKLLFHYYDKDFNNEADTPDNFQSRRPNTSFCFLDIRSPGLGDTAMYLCATSRDPSGYNQPQHFGDGTRLSIL.

The chain employs TRBV7-2 and TRBJ1-1; a weak D match, TRBD1 (5 bases). In germline, CDR1 is SGHTA, CDR2 FQGNSA. The V gene lost 5 bases and the J gene lost 4 bases, with 20 bases spanning the gap. This CDR3 is 16 amino acids long. The CDR3: CASSLTGTLSGTEAFF. CDR3 in DNA: TGTGCCAGCAGCCTAACCGGGACTTTGTCGGGCACTGAAGCTTTCTTT.

Here the CDR3 DNA reads TGCAGTGCTAGAGCCCCACGCTCGAACACTGAAGCTTTCTTT. Amino acids: CSARAPRSNTEAFF. This rearrangement joins TRBV20-1 to TRBJ1-1; D is unresolved. Trimming left V 1 base short and J 1 base short, with 10 bases between. Germline V gene data show CDR1 as DFQATT and CDR2 as SNEGSKA (reference sequence). This CDR3 contains 14 residues.

V gene TRBV12-3 or TRBV12-4 combines with J gene TRBJ2-7; 10 nucleotides agree with TRBD1. Unmatched junction bases numbered 5, after V lost 3 bases and J lost 3 bases. The CDR3 covers 15 residues. Written as DNA, the CDR3 is TGTGCCAGCAGTTTTGGGACAGGGGATATCTACGAGCAGTACTTC. It specifies CASSFGTGDIYEQYF.

V gene TRBV12-3 or TRBV12-4 combines with J gene TRBJ1-2; 8 bases agree with TRBD1. With V trimmed by 8 bases and J by 4 bases, 9 bases remained unmatched. The CDR3 spans 14 residues. CDR3 nucleotide sequence: TGTGCCAGCGGGCAGGGGGCTTTTGGCTATGGCTACACCTTC. Protein product: CASGQGAFGYGYTF.

This clonotype turned up a few times. The rearrangement joins TRBV9 to TRBJ2-3; a possible D gene is TRBD2 (6 bases). Germline CDR1 is SGDLS and CDR2 is YYNGEE. Trimming removed 3 bases at V and 1 base at J, with 12 bases between. The CDR3 runs 15 residues. The CDR3 is CASSEGLGGTDTQYF. The CDR3 region has the DNA TGTGCCAGCAGCGAGGGACTGGGGGGCACAGATACGCAGTATTTT.

There are a few counts of this clonotype. This rearrangement joins TRBV20-1 to TRBJ2-3; D is uncertain. This CDR3 is built from 14 residues. V was trimmed by 4 bases and J by 0 bases, leaving 11 bases between them. Germline V gene sequence: CDR1 DFQATT, CDR2 SNEGSKA (reference sequence). CDR3 nucleotide sequence: TGCAGTGCTACTTCCGGGCCGAGCACAGATACGCAGTATTTT. Its translation is CSATSGPSTDTQYF.

The V gene is TRBV5-1, the J gene TRBJ1-1; 10 bases match TRBD1. This CDR3 contains 15 residues. CDR1 and CDR2 (germline): SGHRS, YFSETQ. J lost 2 bases, V lost 4 bases, and 5 bases had no gene match. The DNA of the CDR3 is TGCGCCAGCAGCACAAGACAGGGGGCAAACACTGAAGCTTTCTTT. Encoded protein: CASSTRQGANTEAFF.

The chain carries TRBV28 and TRBJ1-1, with unresolved D. CDR1 is MDHEN, CDR2 SYDVKM, per germline. The V and J ends lost 6 bases and 3 bases respectively, with 5 bases between them. This CDR3 comprises 11 residues. As DNA, the CDR3 is TGTGCCAGCAGCGATTACACTGAAGCTTTCTTT. Amino acid sequence: CASSDYTEAFF.

This rearrangement joins TRBV28 to TRBJ2-3, with 8 bases fitting TRBD2. Germline V lookup: CDR1 MDHEN, CDR2 SYDVKM. The J segment lost 4 bases and the V segment lost 3 bases, leaving 12 bases of the junction unmatched. The CDR3 has 17 residues. The CDR3 loop is CASSLDWAPGGADTQYF. CDR3 DNA: TGTGCCAGCAGTTTGGACTGGGCCCCGGGAGGGGCAGATACGCAGTATTTT.

This clonotype was seen a few times. The rearrangement joins TRBV28 to TRBJ2-3, with 9 bases lining up with TRBD1. This CDR3 contains 14 residues. Germline loops: CDR1 MDHEN, CDR2 SYDVKM. V was pared by 0 bases and J by 11 bases, with 6 bases of the junction left unmatched. The CDR3 DNA reads TGTGCCAGCAGTTTATGGGGGACAGGGTATGGGCAGTATTTT. It encodes CASSLWGTGYGQYF.

CDR3 in amino acids: CASSLDPTVYGYTF. CDR3 DNA: TGCGCCAGCAGCTTGGATCCGACGGTCTATGGCTACACCTTC. V usage is TRBV5-1 and J usage is TRBJ1-2; no definite D call. Deletions cut 0 bases from V and 4 bases from J, with 10 bases between. The CDR3 contains 14 residues. The germline V gene has CDR1 SGHRS and CDR2 YFSETQ.

The V call is TRBV7-9, the J call TRBJ1-1, with D uncertain. The CDR3 totals 15 residues. V was trimmed by 1 base and J by 4 bases, leaving 13 bases between them. CDR1 and CDR2 (germline): SEHNR, FQNEAQ (reference sequence). CDR3 loop: CASSLDLRRTTEAFF. CDR3 sequence (DNA): TGTGCCAGCAGCTTAGATCTTCGGAGGACCACTGAAGCTTTCTTT.

This clonotype has only a few counts. The chain carries TRBV30 and TRBJ1-5; D not certain. Germline loops: CDR1 GTSNPN, CDR2 SVGIG (reference sequence). This CDR3 region has 13 residues. V gave up 2 bases and J gave up 4 bases, with 9 bases separating them. Written as DNA, the CDR3 is TGTGCCTGGAGTCTCCAGATGAATCAGCCCCAGCATTTT. This sequence encodes CAWSLQMNQPQHF.